This T cell receptor beta chain stems from a study of T cell responses to AZD1222 COVID-19 vaccine. Points from the study as a whole: When two AZD1222 doses had been given, Spike-specific TCR breadth and depth rose. It was only 6 or 7 AZD1222 recipients who were seropositive at baseline. Clonal diversity was possibly underestimated, and the donors were mostly white British, with more females.

As for this clone: Its specificity is unknown.

The CDR3 contains 14 residues. Looked up from germline, CDR1 is SGHTA and CDR2 is FQGNSA. Trimming took 5 bases from V and 6 from J, leaving 15 bases between them. Sequencing was performed with immunoSEQ multiplex PCR; in TCRdb, only in-frame clones are kept and a portion is missing. The sample holds 95,000 to 150,000 clones, roughly nine tenths seen once. The chain has TRBV7-2 and TRBJ2-3, with D tentatively TRBD2 (5 bases). Here the sequenced sample was peripheral blood, taken on day 0 of AZD1222 vaccination. The sequence was collected from an adult in good health. The CDR3 region is CASSPNSGGDTQYF. The CDR3 DNA is TGTGCCAGCAGCCCGAACTCGGGCGGGGATACGCAGTATTTT.